The next 23 T cell receptor beta chains were all read from a single sample in a study of radiotherapy plus CTLA-4 blockade in lung cancer. Sequencing was performed with immunoSEQ multiplex PCR; in TCRdb, only in-frame clones are kept and a portion is missing. The data show roughly 66,000 clones, about 80% seen once. The input for sequencing was peripheral blood, taken from a patient treated with radiotherapy plus ipilimumab. The receptor set was obtained from a human donor with non-small cell lung cancer who had a partial response to radiotherapy plus ipilimumab.

J is TRBJ1-1 and V is TRBV5-8; the D gene is possibly TRBD1 (5 bases). CDR3 size: 12 residues. With 5 bases removed from V and 5 bases from J, the gap between germline ends came to 10 bases. CDR1 SGHTS and CDR2 YDEGEE come from the germline V gene. In nucleotides, the CDR3 is TGTGCCAGCAGGTGGGGGGGTACTGAAGCTTTCTTT. The encoded protein is CASRWGGTEAFF.

This clone was recorded only once. This chain joins TRBV9 and TRBJ1-5; TRBD1 matches at 7 bases. Per the germline V gene, CDR1 is SGDLS and CDR2 is YYNGEE. The CDR3 contains 14 residues. With 0 bases clipped from V and 9 bases from J, the junction kept 6 bases outside the gene matches. CDR3 coding DNA: TGTGCCAGCAGCGTAGGAAGCAGGGGGTCGCCCCAGCATTTT. It yields the protein CASSVGSRGSPQHF.

V usage is TRBV19 and J usage is TRBJ2-3, with TRBD2 matching over 10 bases. The CDR3 is made up of 17 amino acids. The junction had 8 bases not matched to a gene; V was cut back by 2 bases and J by 3 bases. In germline, CDR1 is LNHDA, CDR2 SQIVND (reference sequence). The CDR3 nucleotides read TGTGCCAGTAGTATATCCCCTAGCGGGAGTGGAACAGATACGCAGTATTTT. Translating it yields CASSISPSGSGTDTQYF.

Here the CDR3 reads CASSLAGTRAKNIQYF. The DNA of the CDR3 is TGTGCCAGCAGCTTAGCGGGGACAAGGGCCAAAAACATTCAGTACTTC. The rearrangement joins TRBV7-2 to TRBJ2-4, with D possibly TRBD1 on 6 matching bases. The length of the CDR3 is 16 residues. CDR1 is SGHTA and CDR2 is FQGNSA in the germline V gene. Trimming pared 0 bases from V and 1 base from J, leaving 10 bases between.

This clone appeared a few times. The chain uses TRBV7-9 and TRBJ1-3, with D unclear. Deletions cut 2 bases from V and 0 bases from J, with 11 bases between. CDR1 and CDR2 (germline): SEHNR, FQNEAQ (reference sequence). The CDR3 totals 16 residues. CDR3 sequence: CASSLHSLSSGNTIYF. The CDR3 bases are TGTGCCAGCAGCTTACACAGTTTGAGCTCTGGAAACACCATATATTTT. The full variable domain, completed using reference TRBV7-9 and TRBJ1-3, is DTGVSQNPRHKITKRGQNVTFRCDPISEHNRLYWYRQTLGQGPEFLTYFQNEAQLEKSRLLSDRFSAERPKGSFSTLEIQRTEQGDSAMYLCASSLHSLSSGNTIYFGEGSWLTVV.

Worth noting for this clone: This sample includes further DNA sequences coding for the same CDR3. V gene TRBV5-1 combines with J gene TRBJ2-7; possibly TRBD1 for D (6 bases). CDR3 size: 12 residues. Germline V CDR1 and CDR2: SGHRS, YFSETQ. V lost 5 bases, J lost 4 bases, and 10 bases lay in between. The CDR3 bases are TGCGCCAGCAGTCTCCAGGGGTACGAGCAGTACTTC. As protein: CASSLQGYEQYF.

The rearrangement links TRBV7-2 to TRBJ2-5, with 9 positions matching TRBD2. This CDR3 has 16 amino acids. The V and J ends lost 5 bases and 5 bases, in that order; junction bases with no gene match: 12. Germline V gives CDR1 SGHTA, CDR2 FQGNSA. In DNA, the CDR3 is TGTGCCAGCAGCCACGGGGATAGCGGGAGACGCGAGACCCAGTACTTC. Its translation: CASSHGDSGRRETQYF.

The CDR3 sequence is CASSQGAFGNTIYF. The CDR3 coding sequence is TGTGCCAGCAGCCAAGGGGCCTTCGGAAACACCATATATTTT. The rearrangement links TRBV4-2 to TRBJ1-3; no definite D call. Germline CDR1 reads LGHNA; CDR2 reads YNFKEQ. Deletions cut 1 base from V and 4 bases from J, with 8 bases between. The CDR3 has 14 amino acids.

In its sample, this clone was seen a few times. The CDR3 region is CASSSREANTDTQYF. The CDR3, as DNA: TGTGCCAGCAGCTCCCGGGAGGCCAACACAGATACGCAGTATTTT. The V gene is TRBV7-9, the J gene TRBJ2-3, with 7 bases identical to TRBD2. V lost 4 bases and J lost 2; bases outside the gene matches: 6. CDR3 length: 15 amino acids. Germline V gives CDR1 SEHNR, CDR2 FQNEAQ (reference sequence).

The chain combines TRBV19 with TRBJ2-6, with a tentative D call TRBD1 (6 bases). Germline V gene lookup returns CDR1 LNHDA and CDR2 SQIVND (reference sequence). V lost 5 bases, J lost 0 bases, and 11 bases lay in between. This CDR3 is 16 amino acids long. The CDR3 DNA is TGTGCCAGTAGTGGTACAGGGTCCTCTGGGGCCAACGTCCTGACTTTC. Its protein product is CASSGTGSSGANVLTF.

This clone was found once. J is TRBJ2-3 and V is TRBV18, with D tentatively TRBD2 (5 bases). Trimming stripped 3 bases from V and 9 bases from J, with 13 bases between. CDR3 length: 13 residues. CDR1 and CDR2 (germline): KGHSH, LQKENI. As DNA, the CDR3 is TGTGCCAGCTCACCTATCAGCGGAGAAACGCAGTATTTT. Protein product: CASSPISGETQYF.

The rearrangement uses TRBV15 and TRBJ2-5, with D hard to call. This CDR3 spans 14 amino acids. Germline V gives CDR1 LNHNV, CDR2 YYDKDF (reference sequence). Trimming stripped 0 bases from V and 2 bases from J, with 7 bases between. The CDR3 reads CATSRDGPQETQYF. As DNA, the CDR3 is TGTGCCACCAGCAGAGATGGGCCGCAAGAGACCCAGTACTTC.

The chain joins TRBV7-2 to TRBJ2-3, with 7 bases lining up with TRBD2. CDR1 is SGHTA and CDR2 is FQGNSA in the germline V gene. This CDR3 has 16 amino acids. Germline trimming cut 2 bases from V and 4 bases from J; bases unmatched to any gene: 9. CDR3 sequence reads: CASSLIGGGNADTQYF. As DNA, the CDR3 is TGTGCCAGCAGCTTAATTGGGGGAGGGAACGCAGATACGCAGTATTTT.

This chain links TRBV9 with TRBJ1-1, with D perhaps TRBD1 (6 bases). V lost 1 base and J 1 base, leaving 17 bases between the germline ends. CDR1 and CDR2 from the germline V gene are SGDLS and YYNGEE. CDR3 length equals 17 residues. Here the CDR3 reads CASSVPRGDISNTEAFF. CDR3 in DNA: TGTGCCAGCAGCGTACCCCGAGGGGACATCTCGAACACTGAAGCTTTCTTT.

The chain links TRBV14 to TRBJ2-3; 7 bases are shared with TRBD2. Germline V gene data show CDR1 as SGHDN and CDR2 as FVKESK. The CDR3 spans 18 residues. The junction had 16 bases not matched to a gene; V was cut back by 1 base and J by 6 bases. DNA of the CDR3: TGTGCCAGCAGCCAAGGGCGGGGAAAAGCGGGAAATTCGGATACGCAGTATTTT. Its translation is CASSQGRGKAGNSDTQYF.

This chain's CDR3 is CASSPGRGRAGANVLTF. In nucleotides, the CDR3 is TGTGCCAGCTCACCCGGGCGCGGCAGGGCTGGGGCCAACGTCCTGACTTTC. The J gene is TRBJ2-6, the V gene TRBV18, with D perhaps matching TRBD1 (5 bases). V was shortened by 3 bases and J by 2 bases, with 14 bases between the two germline ends. Germline CDR1 and CDR2: KGHSH and LQKENI. The length of the CDR3 is 17 residues.

The chain uses TRBV5-1 and TRBJ1-2; 9 nucleotides line up with TRBD1. Germline assignment: CDR1 SGHRS and CDR2 YFSETQ. This CDR3 has 15 amino acids. V shed 4 bases, J shed 4 bases, and the junction held 8 bases outside the gene matches. The CDR3 is CASSLEGQGGYGYTF. The CDR3 coding sequence is TGCGCCAGCAGCCTGGAGGGACAGGGAGGCTATGGCTACACCTTC.

The V gene is TRBV10-3, the J gene TRBJ2-2; TRBD1 matches 12 bases. Germline lookup yields CDR1 ENHRY and CDR2 SYGVKD. After removal of 4 bases from V and 7 bases from J, the junction contained 10 bases not matched to a gene. The length of the CDR3 is 17 residues. The CDR3 DNA follows: TGTGCCATCAGTGGATCGGGACAGGGGGCAGGGGGCGGGGAGCTGTTTTTT. Encoded protein: CAISGSGQGAGGGELFF.

The chain combines TRBV27 with TRBJ1-4; 9 bases align to TRBD1. The length of the CDR3 is 16 residues. Trimming cost V 4 bases and J 5 bases; bases outside gene matches: 8. Germline V CDR1 and CDR2: MNHEY, SMNVEV (reference sequence). CDR3 DNA: TGTGCCAGCAGTTCACCCTCCGGGACAGGGAATGAAAAACTGTTTTTT. Translated: CASSSPSGTGNEKLFF.

This clone was picked up a small number of times. This sequence joins TRBV6-6 and TRBJ2-5, with D tentatively TRBD2 (6 bases). Germline V gene data show CDR1 as MNHNY and CDR2 as SVGAGI (reference sequence). The CDR3 is 14 amino acids. Trimming shortened V by 6 bases and J by 7 bases, and 18 bases separated the two germline ends. The CDR3 DNA reads as TGTGCCAGCAGAGTTACCTGGGGGGAAGCGACCCAGTACTTC. Translating gives CASRVTWGEATQYF.

The table lists this clone with a few counts. The V gene is TRBV18, the J gene TRBJ2-7; weak D call: TRBD1 (5 bases). The CDR3 runs to 13 residues. The germline V and J ends were trimmed by 2 bases and 4 bases, with 9 bases remaining between them. Germline values: CDR1 KGHSH, CDR2 LQKENI. The CDR3 DNA sequence: TGTGCCAGCTCACCAGGGGCAGGGTACGAGCAGTACTTC. Its protein is CASSPGAGYEQYF.

V gene TRBV15 combines with J gene TRBJ1-1; D is unresolved. V lost 3 bases to trimming and J lost 0 bases, with 8 bases between them. This CDR3 contains 14 residues. Germline values: CDR1 LNHNV, CDR2 YYDKDF (reference sequence). CDR3 loop: CATSSSFMNTEAFF. DNA of the CDR3: TGTGCCACCAGCAGTTCATTCATGAACACTGAAGCTTTCTTT.

The chain has TRBV9 and TRBJ2-1, with a weak D call TRBD2 (5 bases). The V end was cut by 0 bases, the J end by 4 bases, with 11 bases between. CDR1 is SGDLS, CDR2 YYNGEE, per germline. The CDR3 is made up of 15 amino acids. The CDR3 here is CASSVAAGDYNEQFF. The CDR3 coding sequence is TGTGCCAGCAGCGTAGCCGCCGGGGATTACAATGAGCAGTTCTTC.